In this sample, the clone carrying this T cell receptor (beta chain) turned up once. It was with a sample-barcoded 5' primer and a J-beta primer mix that a second PCR of roughly 6 to 12 cycles was run. Via MiXCR, TCRdb re-called the 5' RACE reads, giving one row per CDR3 protein. The sample has about 1.4 million distinct CDR3 sequences, around 59% seen once. The sample belongs to a study of blood T cells in healthy people across ages. Source material: blood. This TCR was sampled from a man aged 18 to 30 in good health.

The CDR3 reads CSVVRQTQYF. The DNA of the CDR3 is TGCAGCGTTGTGAGGCAGACCCAGTACTTC. The rearrangement joins TRBV29-1 to TRBJ2-5; D ambiguous. The ends were cut back, 4 bases at V and 6 bases at J, with 6 bases in the middle. The length of the CDR3 is 10 residues. Germline CDR1 reads SQVTM; CDR2 reads ANQGSEA.